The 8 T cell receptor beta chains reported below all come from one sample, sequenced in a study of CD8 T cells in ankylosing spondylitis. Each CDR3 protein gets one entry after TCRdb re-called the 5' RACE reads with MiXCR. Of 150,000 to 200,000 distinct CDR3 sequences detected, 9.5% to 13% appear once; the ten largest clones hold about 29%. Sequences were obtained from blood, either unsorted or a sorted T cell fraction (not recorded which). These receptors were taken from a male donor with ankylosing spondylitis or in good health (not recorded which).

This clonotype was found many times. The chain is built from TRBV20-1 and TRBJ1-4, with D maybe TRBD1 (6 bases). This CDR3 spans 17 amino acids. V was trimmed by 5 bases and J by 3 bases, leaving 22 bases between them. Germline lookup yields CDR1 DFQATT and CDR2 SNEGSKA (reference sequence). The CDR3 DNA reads TGCAGTGCTTCACACCATAACGGACAGCCCTCTAATGAAAAACTGTTTTTT. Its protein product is CSASHHNGQPSNEKLFF.

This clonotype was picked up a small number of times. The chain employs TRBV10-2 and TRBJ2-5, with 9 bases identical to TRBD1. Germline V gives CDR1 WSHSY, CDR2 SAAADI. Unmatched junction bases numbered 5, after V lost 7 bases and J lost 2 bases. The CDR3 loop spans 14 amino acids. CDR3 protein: CASKTGGSQETQYF. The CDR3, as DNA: TGCGCCAGCAAAACAGGGGGCTCACAAGAGACCCAGTACTTC.

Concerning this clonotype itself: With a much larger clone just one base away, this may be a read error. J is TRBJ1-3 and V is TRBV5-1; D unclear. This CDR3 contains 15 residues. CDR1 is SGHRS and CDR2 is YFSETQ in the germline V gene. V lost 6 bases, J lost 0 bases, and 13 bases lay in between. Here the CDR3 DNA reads TGCGCCAGCAACTCCTTTCAGAGCTCTGGAAACACCATATATTTT. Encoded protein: CASNSFQSSGNTIYF.

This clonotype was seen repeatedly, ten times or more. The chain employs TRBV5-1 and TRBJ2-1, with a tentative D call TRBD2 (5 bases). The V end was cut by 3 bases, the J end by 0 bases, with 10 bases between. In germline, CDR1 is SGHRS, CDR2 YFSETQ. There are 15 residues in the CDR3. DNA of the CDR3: TGCGCCAGCAGCTCGGACTCGACCTCCTACAATGAGCAGTTCTTC. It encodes CASSSDSTSYNEQFF. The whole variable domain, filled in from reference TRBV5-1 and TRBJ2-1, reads KAGVTQTPRYLIKTRGQQVTLSCSPISGHRSVSWYQQTPGQGLQFLFEYFSETQRNKGNFPGRFSGRQFSNSRSEMNVSTLELGDSALYLCASSSDSTSYNEQFFGPGTRLTVL.

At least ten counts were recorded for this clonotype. CDR3 sequence: CAISESKRGNGELFF. In DNA, the CDR3 is TGTGCCATCAGTGAGTCGAAGAGGGGCAACGGGGAGCTGTTTTTT. The chain recombines TRBV10-3 with TRBJ2-2; possibly TRBD1 or TRBD2 for D (5 bases each). V lost 0 bases and J lost 7, with 12 bases in between. Germline CDR1 and CDR2: ENHRY and SYGVKD. The CDR3 has 15 residues.

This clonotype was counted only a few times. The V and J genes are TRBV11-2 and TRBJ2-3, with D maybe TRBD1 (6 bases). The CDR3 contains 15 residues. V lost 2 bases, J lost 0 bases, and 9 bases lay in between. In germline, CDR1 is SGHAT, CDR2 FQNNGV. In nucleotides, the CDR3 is TGTGCCAGCAGCTTATCCAGGGGTAGCACAGATACGCAGTATTTT. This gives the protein CASSLSRGSTDTQYF.

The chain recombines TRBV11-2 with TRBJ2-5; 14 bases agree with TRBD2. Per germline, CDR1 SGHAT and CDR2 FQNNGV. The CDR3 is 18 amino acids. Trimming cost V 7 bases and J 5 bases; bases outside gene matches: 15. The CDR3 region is CASNNRLAGGPNRETQYF. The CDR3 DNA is TGTGCCAGCAACAATAGACTAGCGGGAGGGCCGAATCGGGAGACCCAGTACTTC.

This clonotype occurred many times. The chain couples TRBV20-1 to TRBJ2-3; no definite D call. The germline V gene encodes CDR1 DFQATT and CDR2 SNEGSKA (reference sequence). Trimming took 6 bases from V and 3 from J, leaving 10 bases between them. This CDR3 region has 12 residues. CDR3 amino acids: CSASPPTDTQYF. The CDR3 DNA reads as TGCAGTGCCTCACCACCTACAGATACGCAGTATTTT.